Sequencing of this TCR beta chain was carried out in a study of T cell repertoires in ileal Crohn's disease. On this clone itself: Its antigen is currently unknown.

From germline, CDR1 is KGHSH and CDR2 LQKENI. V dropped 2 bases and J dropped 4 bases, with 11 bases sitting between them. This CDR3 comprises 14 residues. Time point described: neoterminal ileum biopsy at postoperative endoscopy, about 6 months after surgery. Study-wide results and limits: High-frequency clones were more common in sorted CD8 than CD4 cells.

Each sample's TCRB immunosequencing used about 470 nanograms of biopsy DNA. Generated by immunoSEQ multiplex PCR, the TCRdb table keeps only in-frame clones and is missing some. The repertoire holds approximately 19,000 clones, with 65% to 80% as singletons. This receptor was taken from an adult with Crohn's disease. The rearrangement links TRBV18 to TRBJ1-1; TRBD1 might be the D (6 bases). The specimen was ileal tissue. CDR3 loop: CASSPGGWSTEAFF. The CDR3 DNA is TGTGCCAGCTCACCAGGGGGCTGGAGCACTGAAGCTTTCTTT.